The entry below gives a single T cell receptor (beta chain) sequence along with its context. The data were taken from a study of shared clonotypes between healthy human individuals. Looked up from germline, CDR1 is MDHEN and CDR2 is SYDVKM. V lost 6 bases, J lost 9 bases, and 11 bases stayed unmatched. The CDR3 is 15 amino acids. Profiled with immunoSEQ multiplex PCR; TCRdb holds only in-frame clones, not every one. The data contain roughly 1,500,000 clones, roughly 98% of them seen just once; the ten biggest clones take up about 0.42%. The sequenced sample consisted of naive CD4+ T cells sorted from blood. Regarding subset: CD45RA+ positively selected. The TCR comes from a man aged 25 to 45 in good health. The chain links TRBV28 to TRBJ2-1, with 10 bases that match TRBD2. CDR3 region: CASRSGTSEGFEQFF. In nucleotides, the CDR3 is TGTGCCAGCAGGTCCGGGACTAGCGAAGGTTTTGAGCAGTTCTTC.